One sample yielded the 15 T cell receptor beta chains listed below, sequenced in a study of cytomegalovirus exposure and HLA in healthy donors. Researchers ran the PCR with 60 Vbeta and 13 Jbeta primers. The repertoire was sequenced with immunoSEQ multiplex PCR; TCRdb's copy has only in-frame clones and lacks some. The sample contains about 78,000 clones, 65% to 80% of which appear only once. Sequenced sample: PBMCs. Receptor source: a woman between 35 and 50 years old in good health and CMV-seropositive.

V is TRBV19 and J is TRBJ2-2, with D perhaps matching TRBD2 (5 bases). This CDR3 is built from 16 residues. Germline CDR1 LNHDA, CDR2 SQIVND (reference sequence). V was clipped by 2 bases and J by 6 bases, with 16 bases between them. The CDR3 loop is CASSIPLPNGAGELFF. For the CDR3, the DNA is TGTGCCAGTAGTATACCCTTACCGAACGGGGCCGGGGAGCTGTTTTTT.

This clone was picked up a small number of times. J is TRBJ1-5 and V is TRBV7-6; weak D call: TRBD1 (5 bases). Between the trimmed V and J ends, which lost 5 bases and 8 bases, there was a span of 13 bases. The germline V gene encodes CDR1 SGHVS and CDR2 FNYEAQ. This CDR3 is 13 amino acids long. CDR3 sequence: CASSPQGREPQHF. In nucleotides, the CDR3 is TGTGCCAGCAGCCCTCAGGGAAGGGAGCCCCAGCATTTT.

The chain links TRBV9 to TRBJ2-1; 12 bases are a match to TRBD1. V gave up 3 bases and J gave up 8 bases; unmatched junction bases: 6. This CDR3 comprises 15 residues. Germline V lookup: CDR1 SGDLS, CDR2 YYNGEE. The DNA of the CDR3 is TGTGCCAGCAGCGACCCCGGGACAGGGGGCTATGAGCAGTTCTTC. Its translation: CASSDPGTGGYEQFF.

This rearrangement joins TRBV18 to TRBJ2-3; D is perhaps TRBD2 (5 bases). Germline CDR1 is KGHSH and CDR2 is LQKENI. V gave up 3 bases and J gave up 0 bases, with 13 bases separating them. The CDR3 spans 16 residues. Here the CDR3 DNA reads TGTGCCAGCTCACCGTTGAAGGGCGGGAGCACAGATACGCAGTATTTT. This gives the protein CASSPLKGGSTDTQYF.

The chain combines TRBV27 with TRBJ2-5, with no clear D. The CDR3 loop spans 13 amino acids. V was cut by 2 bases and J by 5 bases, with 9 bases left in between. Germline V CDR1 and CDR2: MNHEY, SMNVEV (reference sequence). This CDR3 is CASSLGDGETQYF. In DNA form, the CDR3 reads TGTGCCAGCAGTTTAGGAGATGGGGAGACCCAGTACTTC.

The chain combines TRBV5-1 with TRBJ1-2; D is undetermined. The ends were cut back, 4 bases at V and 6 bases at J, with 25 bases in the middle. The CDR3 has 17 amino acids. Germline CDR1 is SGHRS and CDR2 is YFSETQ. The CDR3 is CASSRTSEAGNHDGYTF. Here the CDR3 DNA reads TGCGCCAGCAGCCGTACTAGTGAGGCGGGAAATCATGATGGCTACACCTTC.

The gene calls are TRBV18 and TRBJ2-7; TRBD2 might be the D (5 bases). The germline V gene encodes CDR1 KGHSH and CDR2 LQKENI. The CDR3 length is 15 residues. Trimming shortened V by 3 bases and J by 2 bases, and 14 bases separated the two germline ends. CDR3 coding DNA: TGTGCCAGCTCACCGCCGGGTAGGGAGACCTACGAGCAGTACTTC. It yields the protein CASSPPGRETYEQYF.

Turning to this clone: Compared with germline, one end of the junction differs, possibly owing to a read error. The J gene is TRBJ1-2, the V gene TRBV5-6; D gene ambiguous. Per germline, CDR1 SGHDT and CDR2 YYEEEE. The CDR3 has 14 residues. CDR3 residues: CASSLLGRSSGYPF. CDR3 nucleotide sequence: TGTGCCAGCAGCTTACTCGGCAGGAGTAGCGGCTACCCCTTC.

The rearrangement uses TRBV30 and TRBJ2-1; D perhaps matches TRBD1 (8 bases). V lost 2 bases to trimming and J lost 2 bases, with 22 bases between them. The CDR3 runs to 18 residues. Germline V CDR1 and CDR2: GTSNPN, SVGIG (reference sequence). DNA for the CDR3: TGTGCCTGGAGTCGCGGACAGGGAGGGGGAGGGCCCTACAATGAGCAGTTCTTC. This translates into CAWSRGQGGGGPYNEQFF.

The CDR3 DNA sequence: TGTGCCAGCAGCGCGACCGCGGGACAGTCCTACGAGCAGTACTTC. Its protein is CASSATAGQSYEQYF. The V call is TRBV27, the J call TRBJ2-7; D possibly corresponds to TRBD1 (7 bases). V was shortened by 6 bases and J by 1 base, with 16 bases between the two germline ends. Germline CDR1 reads MNHEY; CDR2 reads SMNVEV (reference sequence). This CDR3 region has 15 residues.

This clone was seen more than once but under ten times. The J gene is TRBJ2-1, the V gene TRBV7-6; 7 nucleotides line up with TRBD2. Trimming took 5 bases from V and 8 from J; bases not matched to a gene: 12. CDR1 SGHVS and CDR2 FNYEAQ come from the germline V gene. This CDR3 contains 15 residues. The CDR3: CASSTLSGVVYEQFF. The CDR3 DNA reads as TGTGCCAGCAGCACCTTGAGCGGGGTCGTCTATGAGCAGTTCTTC.

The chain has TRBV5-1 and TRBJ1-2; TRBD1 matches 7 bases. Germline V gene sequence: CDR1 SGHRS, CDR2 YFSETQ. V lost 0 bases to trimming and J lost 8 bases; unmatched junction nucleotides: 4. The CDR3 is 13 residues long. The CDR3 here is CASSLVAQGGYTF. The DNA for the CDR3 is TGCGCCAGCAGCTTGGTTGCACAGGGGGGCTACACCTTC.

The chain combines TRBV4-2 with TRBJ2-3; 10 bases match TRBD2. Unmatched junction bases numbered 8, after V lost 0 bases and J lost 5 bases. Per the germline V gene, CDR1 is LGHNA and CDR2 is YNFKEQ. This CDR3 contains 17 residues. For the CDR3, the DNA is TGTGCCAGCAGCCAAGATCAGCGGGGGGGCGGTGGAGATACGCAGTATTTT. It yields the protein CASSQDQRGGGGDTQYF.

A few counts support this clone. The chain has TRBV7-2 and TRBJ1-4, with 10 bases matching TRBD1. CDR1 and CDR2 from the germline V gene are SGHTA and FQGNSA. V was clipped by 5 bases and J by 6 bases; unmatched bases: 6. The CDR3 loop spans 15 amino acids. CDR3 nucleotide sequence: TGTGCCAGCAGCCATTGGGGGACAGGGGATGAAAAACTGTTTTTT. As protein: CASSHWGTGDEKLFF.

The count of this clone is one. This chain joins TRBV29-1 and TRBJ2-6; TRBD1 agrees at 7 bases. The CDR3 loop spans 14 amino acids. Unmatched junction bases numbered 7, after V lost 7 bases and J lost 4 bases. Germline lookup yields CDR1 SQVTM and CDR2 ANQGSEA. This CDR3 reads CSAETGSGANVLTF. In DNA form, the CDR3 reads TGCAGCGCCGAGACAGGGTCCGGGGCCAACGTCCTGACTTTC.